Listed below are T cell receptor beta chains from one sample, sequenced in a study of technical replicates of blood from several donors. Measured with immunoSEQ multiplex PCR; TCRdb has only the in-frame clones, and not every one. The data hold about 100,000 clones, with approximately 94% observed a single time. The sequenced material came from T cells isolated from PBMCs. Receptor source: a human donor in good health. Both conserved end residues are part of each CDR3. The order of the fields is J gene, V gene, D gene, clone size, CDR3 DNA, CDR3 protein. A D gene is named only where the DNA matches it firmly. Clone size is not always given. Where it is, it says once, few, many or a class for expanded clones.

j_gene: TRBJ2-1
v_gene: TRBV9
d_gene: TRBD1
abundance: NA
CDR3nt: TGTGCCAGCAGCGTAGCTTTACCGGGACAGGGCGGCAATGAGCAGTTCTTC
CDR3aa: CASSVALPGQGGNEQFF

j_gene: TRBJ2-3
v_gene: TRBV15
d_gene: NA
abundance: NA
CDR3nt: TGTGCCACCGGACTCGGCACAGATACGCAGTATTTT
CDR3aa: CATGLGTDTQYF

j_gene: TRBJ2-5
v_gene: TRBV29-1
d_gene: NA
abundance: NA
CDR3nt: TGCAGCGCCCAAAAAGCCCTGGAGACCCAGTACTTC
CDR3aa: CSAQKALETQYF

j_gene: TRBJ2-1
v_gene: TRBV28
d_gene: TRBD2
abundance: once
CDR3nt: TGTGCCAGCAGCCGTCCGGGACTAGCGGGGGGTGAGCAGTTCTTC
CDR3aa: CASSRPGLAGGEQFF

j_gene: TRBJ2-2
v_gene: TRBV6-1
d_gene: NA
abundance: NA
CDR3nt: TGTGCCAGCAGTGAAGCACAGTCCGGGGAGCTGTTTTTT
CDR3aa: CASSEAQSGELFF

j_gene: TRBJ1-3
v_gene: TRBV2
d_gene: TRBD1
abundance: NA
CDR3nt: TGTGCCAGCAGTGAAGGAGGGGGCCCTGGAAACACCATATATTTT
CDR3aa: CASSEGGGPGNTIYF

j_gene: TRBJ1-6
v_gene: TRBV11-3
d_gene: NA
abundance: NA
CDR3nt: TGTGCCAGCAGCTTAGGATCGGGACCCCTCCACTTT
CDR3aa: CASSLGSGPLHF

j_gene: TRBJ2-3
v_gene: TRBV27
d_gene: TRBD2
abundance: NA
CDR3nt: TGTGCCAGCAGTCCAACTAGCGGGAGGACTTCACTCACAGATACGCAGTATTTT
CDR3aa: CASSPTSGRTSLTDTQYF

j_gene: TRBJ2-2
v_gene: TRBV30
d_gene: NA
abundance: NA
CDR3nt: TGTGCCTGGAGTAAAAGACAAACAACCGGGGAGCTGTTTTTT
CDR3aa: CAWSKRQTTGELFF

j_gene: TRBJ1-2
v_gene: TRBV6-1
d_gene: NA
abundance: NA
CDR3nt: TGTGCCAGCAAAAGGGAGGGCTACACCTTC
CDR3aa: CASKREGYTF

j_gene: TRBJ2-3
v_gene: TRBV15
d_gene: TRBD2
abundance: NA
CDR3nt: TGTGCCACCAGCAGAGAAAATAGCGGGGTCACAGATACGCAGTATTTT
CDR3aa: CATSRENSGVTDTQYF

j_gene: TRBJ2-1
v_gene: TRBV4-1
d_gene: TRBD1
abundance: NA
CDR3nt: TGCGCCAGCAGCCCTGCCCCACAGGGACAGGGGAAGAATGAGCAGTTCTTC
CDR3aa: CASSPAPQGQGKNEQFF

j_gene: TRBJ2-2
v_gene: TRBV7-9
d_gene: NA
abundance: few
CDR3nt: TGTGCCAGCAGCTTTGCCAGGCTTACCGGGGAGCTGTTTTTT
CDR3aa: CASSFARLTGELFF

j_gene: TRBJ2-7
v_gene: TRBV27
d_gene: TRBD1
abundance: NA
CDR3nt: TGTGCCAGCAGTCCCGGGACAGGGGGGTTCAACGAGCAGTACTTC
CDR3aa: CASSPGTGGFNEQYF

j_gene: TRBJ2-2
v_gene: TRBV9
d_gene: TRBD1
abundance: NA
CDR3nt: TGTGCCAGCAGCGTAGATGGGACAGGGCGGACCGGGGAGCTGTTTTTT
CDR3aa: CASSVDGTGRTGELFF

j_gene: TRBJ1-2
v_gene: TRBV5-1
d_gene: TRBD1
abundance: NA
CDR3nt: TGCGCCAGCAGCGAGGGGACAGGGGGCTCCTATGGCTACACCTTC
CDR3aa: CASSEGTGGSYGYTF

j_gene: TRBJ2-1
v_gene: TRBV10-1
d_gene: TRBD1
abundance: NA
CDR3nt: TGCGCCAGCAGTCCGGACAGGGAAAAAGGGCCGTTCTTC
CDR3aa: CASSPDREKGPFF

j_gene: TRBJ2-7
v_gene: TRBV30
d_gene: NA
abundance: NA
CDR3nt: TGTGCCTGGAGTGTACAGTCTTACGAGCAGTACTTC
CDR3aa: CAWSVQSYEQYF

j_gene: TRBJ2-1
v_gene: TRBV30
d_gene: NA
abundance: NA
CDR3nt: TGTGCCTGGAGTGTAGGAGGCGCGCGCGAGCAGTTCTTC
CDR3aa: CAWSVGGAREQFF

j_gene: TRBJ1-2
v_gene: TRBV6-5
d_gene: NA
abundance: NA
CDR3nt: TGTGCCAGCAGTTACCTTACTAACTATGGCTACACCTTC
CDR3aa: CASSYLTNYGYTF

j_gene: TRBJ1-1
v_gene: TRBV11-2
d_gene: NA
abundance: NA
CDR3nt: TGTGCCAGCAGCTTACAGGGATCGGGCGCTGAAGCTTTCTTT
CDR3aa: CASSLQGSGAEAFF

j_gene: TRBJ2-5
v_gene: TRBV4-1
d_gene: TRBD2
abundance: NA
CDR3nt: TGCGCCAGCAGCCCCGGGGGGGGGCAAGAGACCCAGTACTTC
CDR3aa: CASSPGGGQETQYF

j_gene: TRBJ1-2
v_gene: TRBV2
d_gene: NA
abundance: NA
CDR3nt: TGTGCCAGCATCGTCGAATTAGGACAGTCTGGCTACACCTTC
CDR3aa: CASIVELGQSGYTF

j_gene: TRBJ2-7
v_gene: TRBV2
d_gene: NA
abundance: NA
CDR3nt: TGTGCCAGCCGAATAAAACAGGCAGGGGGGTCCCCCTACGAGCAGTACTTC
CDR3aa: CASRIKQAGGSPYEQYF

j_gene: TRBJ1-1
v_gene: TRBV27
d_gene: NA
abundance: NA
CDR3nt: TGTGCCAGCAGCGGACAGTTGAACACTGAAGCTTTCTTT
CDR3aa: CASSGQLNTEAFF

j_gene: TRBJ2-7
v_gene: TRBV6-5
d_gene: TRBD1
abundance: NA
CDR3nt: TGTGCCAGCAGTCAGGGACAGGGTTGGGAGCAGTACTTC
CDR3aa: CASSQGQGWEQYF

j_gene: TRBJ1-6
v_gene: TRBV4-1
d_gene: TRBD1
abundance: NA
CDR3nt: TGCGCCAGCAGCGAGGGACAGGGCAATTCACCCCTCCACTTT
CDR3aa: CASSEGQGNSPLHF

j_gene: TRBJ2-7
v_gene: TRBV6-5
d_gene: TRBD1
abundance: NA
CDR3nt: TGTGCCAGCAGTTACCCCGGGACAGGGGGCGTATTGCAGTACTTC
CDR3aa: CASSYPGTGGVLQYF

j_gene: TRBJ1-1
v_gene: TRBV12-5
d_gene: NA
abundance: NA
CDR3nt: TGTGCTAGTGCCTACCCGTCCGGCCCAGGGGACACTGAAGCTTTCTTT
CDR3aa: CASAYPSGPGDTEAFF

j_gene: TRBJ2-2
v_gene: TRBV7-9
d_gene: TRBD2
abundance: NA
CDR3nt: TGTGCCAGCAGCGAACCGGGACTAAGCGGGGAGCTGTTTTTT
CDR3aa: CASSEPGLSGELFF

j_gene: TRBJ1-1
v_gene: TRBV29-1
d_gene: NA
abundance: few
CDR3nt: TGCAGCGTTGGAACAGGGAAATGGAACACTGAAGCTTTCTTT
CDR3aa: CSVGTGKWNTEAFF

j_gene: TRBJ1-5
v_gene: TRBV7-8
d_gene: NA
abundance: NA
CDR3nt: TGTGCCAGCAGCTTACGCCGGGTTGGCAATCAGCCCCAGCATTTT
CDR3aa: CASSLRRVGNQPQHF

j_gene: TRBJ1-1
v_gene: TRBV27
d_gene: NA
abundance: NA
CDR3nt: TGTGCCAGCAGTTTTGAGGGTAGGACTGAAGCTTTCTTT
CDR3aa: CASSFEGRTEAFF

j_gene: TRBJ1-4
v_gene: TRBV11-2
d_gene: TRBD1
abundance: NA
CDR3nt: TGTGCCAGCAGCCAGGACAGGGGGCGAGAAAAACTGTTTTTT
CDR3aa: CASSQDRGREKLFF

j_gene: TRBJ1-1
v_gene: TRBV2
d_gene: NA
abundance: NA
CDR3nt: TGTGCCAGCAGTGAGGGGCAGGTCGGAAGGAACACTGAAGCTTTCTTT
CDR3aa: CASSEGQVGRNTEAFF

j_gene: TRBJ1-6
v_gene: TRBV27
d_gene: NA
abundance: NA
CDR3nt: TGTGCCAGCAGCCTAAGTGGACTCCTGGGTTCACCCCTCCACTTT
CDR3aa: CASSLSGLLGSPLHF